This T cell receptor (beta chain) stems from a study of control samples from healthy donors and cancer patients. This CDR3 contains 17 residues. Germline CDR1 reads LGHNA; CDR2 reads YSLEER. The V gene end was trimmed by 2 bases and the J gene end by 5 bases; junction bases not matched to a gene: 11. Profiled with immunoSEQ multiplex PCR; TCRdb holds only in-frame clones, not every one. This table has about 160,000 clones, about 94% appearing once. Sequenced input: blood. The chain couples TRBV4-3 to TRBJ2-7; 11 bases map to TRBD2. This receptor was taken from a middle-aged woman in good health. The CDR3 DNA sequence: TGCGCCAGCAGCCAACAAGTCTCGACTAGCGGGGCCGACGAGCAGTACTTC. As protein: CASSQQVSTSGADEQYF.